This T cell receptor (beta chain) was captured in a study of memory CD4+ T cells and cytomegalovirus serostatus. The study, taken as a whole, reports: CMV serostatus prediction reached median AUC roughly 0.95, or 0.91 with US-trained model.

V was pared by 10 bases and J by 0 bases, with 19 bases between. The CDR3 is made up of 16 amino acids. CDR1 and CDR2 from the germline V gene are SGHVS and FNYEAQ. Method: immunoSEQ multiplex PCR; TCRdb's copy keeps in-frame clones and lacks some. This repertoire shows 25,000 to 30,000 clones, over 70% found once; its top ten account for roughly 0.99%. On this clone: Its antigen is currently unknown.

The sort gate was single viable CD3+CD4+CD8-CD45RO+ cells for memory CD4+ T cells. CD4+ T cells were isolated by positive magnetic selection. The source material was memory CD4+ T cells from blood. This TCR was sampled from an adult in good health and CMV-seronegative. This chain uses TRBV7-6 with TRBJ2-1; D possibly corresponds to TRBD1 (6 bases). Written as DNA, the CDR3 is TGTGCCACGCAGGCAGGGACAAGATCCTCCTACAATGAGCAGTTCTTC. Residues: CATQAGTRSSYNEQFF.